Shown below are 27 T cell receptor beta chains from a single sample sequenced in a study of T-cell memory formation after mild COVID-19. TCRdb reanalysed the 5' RACE reads using MiXCR and keeps one entry per CDR3 protein. The sample lists approximately 580,000 distinct CDR3 sequences; roughly 22% were seen once. The source material was PBMCs or a T cell subset sorted from them (not recorded which). All receptors derive from an adult woman who had mild COVID-19 (a few samples of this study predate the infection). Cell type and time point are not known.

V usage is TRBV12-3 or TRBV12-4 and J usage is TRBJ1-3, with no clear D. The CDR3 has 14 residues. The germline V and J ends were trimmed by 1 base and 5 bases, with 9 bases remaining between them. As DNA, the CDR3 is TGTGCCAGCAGTTTAGGAGAGGGCAGAAACACCATATATTTT. As protein: CASSLGEGRNTIYF.

The rearrangement links TRBV19 to TRBJ1-2, with D possibly being TRBD1 (5 bases). Germline CDR1 is LNHDA and CDR2 is SQIVND (reference sequence). This CDR3 has 20 residues. Trimming removed 5 bases at V and 4 bases at J, with 32 bases between. In DNA form, the CDR3 reads TGTGCCAGTAGTGCGGCTCTTGGCCGGGGCGCTTCATCCCCGCTCTATGGCTACACCTTC. Protein product: CASSAALGRGASSPLYGYTF.

In its sample, this clonotype was seen a few times. The chain uses TRBV14 and TRBJ2-1; D gene unclear. From germline, CDR1 is SGHDN and CDR2 FVKESK. The CDR3 extends over 14 amino acids. Deletions cut 5 bases from V and 7 bases from J, with 15 bases between. The CDR3 DNA sequence: TGTGCCAGCAGCTGGGCCCTAGGACCTAATGAGCAGTTCTTC. It translates to CASSWALGPNEQFF.

This rearrangement joins TRBV7-9 to TRBJ1-1; no definite D call. The V end was cut by 2 bases, the J end by 3 bases, with 7 bases between. The CDR3 extends over 13 amino acids. Germline values: CDR1 SEHNR, CDR2 FQNEAQ (reference sequence). The CDR3 reads CASSLQQDTEAFF. CDR3 nucleotide sequence: TGTGCCAGCAGCTTACAGCAGGACACTGAAGCTTTCTTT.

The CDR3 spells CATGQGETQYF. CDR3 DNA sequence: TGTGCCACCGGACAGGGCGAGACCCAGTACTTC. The chain employs TRBV24-1 and TRBJ2-5; the match to TRBD1 covers 8 bases. J lost 5 bases, V lost 9 bases, and 1 base had no gene match. CDR1 KGHDR and CDR2 SFDVKD come from the germline V gene. The CDR3 extends over 11 amino acids.

In its sample, this clonotype was seen a few times. V is TRBV4-1 and J is TRBJ1-5; 11 positions match TRBD1. V was pared by 0 bases and J by 6 bases, with 1 base of the junction left unmatched. The CDR3 is made up of 15 amino acids. Germline assignment: CDR1 MGHRA and CDR2 YSYEKL. CDR3 nucleotide sequence: TGCGCCAGCAGCCAAGAGGGACAGGGGGGTCAGCCCCAGCATTTT. Protein product: CASSQEGQGGQPQHF.

This chain connects TRBV5-1 to TRBJ2-1; 14 nucleotides align to TRBD2. The trim removed 9 bases at V and 7 bases at J, leaving 9 bases unmatched. Germline CDR1 SGHRS, CDR2 YFSETQ. The CDR3 extends over 15 amino acids. CDR3 coding DNA: TGCGCCACCTCGACTAGCGGGGGGGCTCGAAATGAGCAGTTCTTC. This codes for CATSTSGGARNEQFF.

This chain joins TRBV6-4 and TRBJ2-6; possible D gene TRBD1, 5 bases. Trimming shortened V by 3 bases and J by 0 bases, and 6 bases separated the two germline ends. The CDR3 is made up of 15 amino acids. CDR1 and CDR2 from the germline V gene are MRHNA and SNTAGT. The CDR3 sequence is CASSEDSSGANVLTF. CDR3 DNA sequence: TGTGCCAGCAGTGAAGACAGCTCTGGGGCCAACGTCCTGACTTTC.

This clonotype has only a few counts. The chain recombines TRBV20-1 with TRBJ2-2, with D unclear. The CDR3 runs to 13 residues. Trimming stripped 0 bases from V and 2 bases from J, with 4 bases between. In germline, CDR1 is DFQATT, CDR2 SNEGSKA (reference sequence). The DNA of the CDR3 is TGCAGTGCTAGAGAGGGTAACACCGGGGAGCTGTTTTTT. Translation gives CSAREGNTGELFF.

This clonotype has just a few counts. The CDR3 bases are TGTGCCAGCAGCAAAGGTGGGAACTCCTACAATGAGCAGTTCTTC. It specifies CASSKGGNSYNEQFF. The rearrangement joins TRBV11-2 to TRBJ2-1; D uncertain. Trimming stripped 5 bases from V and 0 bases from J, with 11 bases between. CDR3 length equals 15 residues. CDR1 SGHAT and CDR2 FQNNGV come from the germline V gene.

The genes are TRBV13 and TRBJ1-1; D is uncertain. Germline V gives CDR1 PRHDT, CDR2 FYEKMQ (reference sequence). The V end lost 2 bases, the J end lost 7 bases, and 11 bases lay between the germline ends. The CDR3 loop spans 13 amino acids. The CDR3 DNA reads as TGTGCCAGCAGCTTAAAGGTCGGGAGTGAAGCTTTCTTT. Its protein product is CASSLKVGSEAFF.

The chain links TRBV24-1 to TRBJ2-1; D uncertain. The CDR3 length is 16 residues. Trimming shortened V by 4 bases and J by 4 bases, and 16 bases separated the two germline ends. The germline V gene encodes CDR1 KGHDR and CDR2 SFDVKD. The CDR3 DNA reads TGTGCCACCAGTGACCCGACCCAGAATCCATACAATGAGCAGTTCTTC. Amino acid sequence: CATSDPTQNPYNEQFF.

The chain has TRBV4-1 and TRBJ1-2; TRBD1 agrees at 10 bases. In germline, CDR1 is MGHRA, CDR2 YSYEKL. The CDR3 runs 16 residues. J was trimmed by 3 bases and V by 3 bases; bases with no gene match: 7. In DNA form, the CDR3 reads TGCGCCAGCAGCCAGGAGACAGGGGGCGCCTACTATGGCTACACCTTC. Encoded protein: CASSQETGGAYYGYTF.

The V gene is TRBV9, the J gene TRBJ1-6, with D unclear. Germline V gene sequence: CDR1 SGDLS, CDR2 YYNGEE. V was cut by 0 bases and J by 1 base, with 8 bases left in between. The CDR3 spans 16 residues. DNA for the CDR3: TGTGCCAGCAGCGTAGCGGGAGAATCCTATAATTCACCCCTCCACTTT. It translates to CASSVAGESYNSPLHF.

The chain carries TRBV12-3 or TRBV12-4 and TRBJ2-1; TRBD1 agrees at 8 bases. This CDR3 contains 15 residues. After removal of 1 base from V and 6 bases from J, the junction contained 5 bases not matched to a gene. CDR3 nucleotide sequence: TGTGCCAGCAGTTTAGGGACAGGGAAGGGCAATGAGCAGTTCTTC. It yields the protein CASSLGTGKGNEQFF.

This clonotype was counted only a few times. The chain recombines TRBV30 with TRBJ1-2; 7 bases match TRBD1. Per germline, CDR1 GTSNPN and CDR2 SVGIG (reference sequence). After removal of 3 bases from V and 6 bases from J, the junction contained 4 bases not matched to a gene. This CDR3 is built from 12 residues. CDR3 residues: CAWRMTGNGYTF. Here the CDR3 DNA reads TGTGCCTGGAGAATGACAGGGAATGGCTACACCTTC.

The rearrangement uses TRBV5-6 and TRBJ2-7; D is possibly TRBD1 (6 bases). CDR1 is SGHDT, CDR2 YYEEEE, per germline. The V and J ends lost 0 bases and 2 bases respectively, with 15 bases between them. This CDR3 region has 16 residues. The CDR3 loop is CASSLGGTHAAYEQYF. The DNA for the CDR3 is TGTGCCAGCAGCTTGGGAGGGACACATGCGGCCTACGAGCAGTACTTC.

The chain couples TRBV3-1 to TRBJ2-7; 8 positions agree with TRBD2. The CDR3 extends over 14 amino acids. The germline CDR1 and CDR2 sequences are LGHDT and YNNKEL (reference sequence). V dropped 3 bases and J dropped 4; count of bases not matched to a gene: 5. In DNA form, the CDR3 reads TGTGCCAGCAGCCACGGGGGGGCCTCATACGAGCAGTACTTC. Its translation is CASSHGGASYEQYF.

The genes are TRBV19 and TRBJ1-3; the D is unclear. The CDR3 covers 14 residues. Germline CDR1 reads LNHDA; CDR2 reads SQIVND (reference sequence). V lost 7 bases and J lost 5, with 15 bases in between. CDR3 bases: TGTGCCAGTACGCTTGATCGGGGTAGAAACACCATATATTTT. As protein: CASTLDRGRNTIYF.

This clonotype was recorded a few times. This chain uses TRBV15 with TRBJ2-3, with TRBD2 identical over 9 bases. Germline V gene data show CDR1 as LNHNV and CDR2 as YYDKDF (reference sequence). V was clipped by 5 bases and J by 9 bases; unmatched bases: 12. There are 15 residues in the CDR3. In nucleotides, the CDR3 is TGTGCCACCAGCGGCGGGACTAGCCGGGGTCTGACGCAGTATTTT. Its protein is CATSGGTSRGLTQYF.

This chain links TRBV7-8 with TRBJ2-3; D remains ambiguous. Trimming shortened V by 2 bases and J by 3 bases, and 15 bases separated the two germline ends. The CDR3 consists of 16 residues. Germline V CDR1 and CDR2: SGHVS, FQNEAQ. The CDR3 region is CASSLSPSQETDTQYF. The CDR3 DNA reads TGTGCCAGCAGCTTATCACCCTCGCAAGAAACAGATACGCAGTATTTT.

In its sample, this clonotype was seen many times. The chain uses TRBV12-3 or TRBV12-4 and TRBJ2-1; D is perhaps TRBD2 (5 bases). Trimming pared 6 bases from V and 12 bases from J, leaving 18 bases between. The CDR3 is 13 residues long. The CDR3 DNA is TGTGCCAGCAGCCTCGTGCTAACCAGCGGGCAGTTCTTC. This encodes CASSLVLTSGQFF.

A few counts support this clonotype. The chain joins TRBV6-5 to TRBJ2-5; D assignment may be TRBD1 or TRBD2 (6 bases each). Germline values: CDR1 MNHEY, CDR2 SVGAGI. The germline V and J ends were trimmed by 0 bases and 5 bases, with 19 bases remaining between them. This CDR3 is built from 17 residues. CDR3 sequence reads: CASSYSGGQGLLETQYF. The CDR3 DNA reads TGTGCCAGCAGTTACTCTGGGGGGCAGGGGCTTTTGGAGACCCAGTACTTC.

This clonotype was observed a handful of times. The rearrangement joins TRBV24-1 to TRBJ2-5; D not certain. Germline V gene sequence: CDR1 KGHDR, CDR2 SFDVKD. The CDR3 contains 17 residues. The V end lost 1 base, the J end lost 0 bases, and 14 bases lay between the germline ends. CDR3: CATSDFSSSVYQETQYF. The CDR3, as DNA: TGTGCCACCAGTGATTTTTCTTCGTCAGTTTACCAAGAGACCCAGTACTTC.

This clonotype was found a few times. This chain links TRBV11-2 with TRBJ1-3; TRBD1 aligns across 7 bases. Germline lookup yields CDR1 SGHAT and CDR2 FQNNGV. The length of the CDR3 is 14 residues. V lost 5 bases and J lost 2; bases outside the gene matches: 3. The CDR3 protein is CASSTGQTGNTIYF. CDR3 DNA: TGTGCCAGCAGCACGGGACAGACTGGAAACACCATATATTTT.

This clonotype was picked up a small number of times. This chain links TRBV20-1 with TRBJ2-2; a possible D gene is TRBD1 (6 bases). The CDR3 covers 15 residues. Per the germline V gene, CDR1 is DFQATT and CDR2 is SNEGSKA (reference sequence). Between the trimmed V and J ends, which lost 1 base and 2 bases, there was a span of 11 bases. The DNA of the CDR3 is TGCAGTGCTAGAGGAACGACAGGAAACACCGGGGAGCTGTTTTTT. This encodes CSARGTTGNTGELFF.

There are a few counts of this clonotype. J is TRBJ1-5 and V is TRBV7-2; D not certain. The germline V and J ends were trimmed by 1 base and 2 bases, with 9 bases remaining between them. CDR3 length equals 15 residues. Germline lookup yields CDR1 SGHTA and CDR2 FQGNSA. This CDR3 reads CASSLGGLGNQPQHF. The CDR3 region has the DNA TGTGCCAGCAGCTTAGGTGGGCTTGGCAATCAGCCCCAGCATTTT.